What follows are 16 T cell receptor beta chains derived from one specimen sequenced in a study of preoperative IRX-2 immunotherapy in early breast cancer. Using immunoSEQ multiplex PCR, the repertoire was profiled, and TCRdb retains in-frame clones only, with some absent. Here the sample spans tens of thousands of clones, around 87% being singletons. Regarding treatment: preoperative locoregional IRX-2 cytokine immunotherapy. Collection of the sample occurred from a patient treated with IRX-2 immunotherapy. These receptors originate from a human donor with breast cancer.

This chain connects TRBV4-3 to TRBJ1-5; unclear D gene. Trimming shortened V by 0 bases and J by 3 bases, and 9 bases separated the two germline ends. The CDR3 consists of 15 residues. Germline CDR1 LGHNA, CDR2 YSLEER. CDR3 sequence: CASSQEREPNQPQHF. CDR3 nucleotides: TGCGCCAGCAGCCAAGAGAGGGAGCCCAATCAGCCCCAGCATTTT.

The chain links TRBV6-5 to TRBJ2-7; D ambiguous. CDR1 is MNHEY, CDR2 SVGAGI, per germline. The CDR3 is 13 amino acids. V was pared by 0 bases and J by 6 bases, with 9 bases between. The CDR3: CASSYSIRLEQYF. CDR3 DNA sequence: TGTGCCAGCAGTTACTCGATCCGCCTCGAGCAGTACTTC.

The chain employs TRBV5-5 and TRBJ2-5; no reliable D call. Germline V CDR1 and CDR2: SGHKS, YYEKEE (reference sequence). V was shortened by 2 bases and J by 1 base, with 9 bases between the two germline ends. There are 14 residues in the CDR3. The CDR3 region has the DNA TGTGCCAGCAGCTTACAGCCACTCCAAGAGACCCAGTACTTC. Translating gives CASSLQPLQETQYF.

The genes are TRBV6-6 and TRBJ1-5, with no clear D. CDR1 and CDR2 (germline): MNHNY, SVGAGI (reference sequence). Deletions cut 2 bases from V and 7 bases from J, with 9 bases between. The CDR3 consists of 13 residues. CDR3: CASSYMGEQPQHF. The CDR3 bases are TGTGCCAGCAGTTACATGGGCGAACAGCCCCAGCATTTT.

This chain connects TRBV19 to TRBJ2-7; unclear D gene. Germline V CDR1 and CDR2: LNHDA, SQIVND (reference sequence). The germline V and J ends were trimmed by 6 bases and 5 bases, with 17 bases remaining between them. CDR3 length: 14 amino acids. The CDR3 DNA sequence: TGTGCCAGTAGCGCCACCGGCGTCGGTAACGAGCAGTACTTC. Its protein product is CASSATGVGNEQYF.

The chain links TRBV7-2 to TRBJ2-7, with a tentative D call TRBD2 (6 bases). CDR1 is SGHTA and CDR2 is FQGNSA in the germline V gene. The V gene lost 4 bases and the J gene lost 4 bases, with 11 bases spanning the gap. This CDR3 contains 13 residues. CDR3 in amino acids: CASSSRRGYEQYF. In DNA form, the CDR3 reads TGTGCCAGCAGCTCTAGGCGGGGTTACGAGCAGTACTTC.

The chain is built from TRBV28 and TRBJ1-5, with 7 bases fitting TRBD1. CDR1 MDHEN and CDR2 SYDVKM come from the germline V gene. The CDR3 contains 16 residues. V gave up 3 bases and J gave up 0 bases; unmatched junction bases: 5. CDR3 DNA: TGTGCCAGCAGTTTCCTAGGGGGCTTTAGCAATCAGCCCCAGCATTTT. Amino acid sequence: CASSFLGGFSNQPQHF.

The chain joins TRBV2 to TRBJ2-7; 12 positions match TRBD1. The CDR3 runs 15 residues. The trim removed 7 bases at V and 5 bases at J, leaving 9 bases unmatched. Looked up from germline, CDR1 is SNHLY and CDR2 is FYNNEI. Here the CDR3 DNA reads TGTGCCAGCAAGACTCAGGGGACAGGGGGCCACGAGCAGTACTTC. It translates to CASKTQGTGGHEQYF.

V usage is TRBV6-5 and J usage is TRBJ2-5; D assignment may be TRBD1 or TRBD2 (5 bases each). The CDR3 is made up of 13 amino acids. Trimming removed 5 bases from V and 4 bases from J, with 11 bases in between. Germline V lookup: CDR1 MNHEY, CDR2 SVGAGI. The CDR3 spells CASSLRDRETQYF. CDR3 DNA: TGTGCCAGCAGTCTCCGGGACCGAGAGACCCAGTACTTC.

The chain is built from TRBV2 and TRBJ2-5; 11 positions agree with TRBD1. Germline CDR1 reads SNHLY; CDR2 reads FYNNEI. This CDR3 is 15 amino acids long. Trimming took 8 bases from V and 7 from J; bases not matched to a gene: 12. As DNA, the CDR3 is TGTGCCAGCTGGGACAGGGGGATTAAGAAGGGGACCCAGTACTTC. It translates to CASWDRGIKKGTQYF.

The V gene is TRBV7-9, the J gene TRBJ2-5; 7 bases agree with TRBD2. CDR3 size: 15 residues. The germline gives CDR1 SEHNR, CDR2 FQNEAQ (reference sequence). V trimming: 1 base; J trimming: 2 bases; junction bases outside the gene matches: 4. In nucleotides, the CDR3 is TGTGCCAGCAGCTTAGGGTCAGCGGGGCAAGAGACCCAGTACTTC. This encodes CASSLGSAGQETQYF.

The J gene is TRBJ2-1, the V gene TRBV19; 8 nucleotides line up with TRBD1. The length of the CDR3 is 14 residues. Per the germline V gene, CDR1 is LNHDA and CDR2 is SQIVND (reference sequence). V shed 6 bases, J shed 1 base, and the junction held 2 bases outside the gene matches. Here the CDR3 DNA reads TGTGCCAGTAGGGACAGGGAGTCCTACAATGAGCAGTTCTTC. Amino acids: CASRDRESYNEQFF.

The chain joins TRBV14 to TRBJ1-4, with D perhaps matching TRBD1 (5 bases). Germline-derived CDR1 and CDR2 are SGHDN and FVKESK. This CDR3 has 15 amino acids. The germline V and J ends were trimmed by 0 bases and 7 bases, with 12 bases remaining between them. The CDR3 spells CASSQDGGAGEKLFF. CDR3 bases: TGTGCCAGCAGCCAAGATGGCGGGGCAGGTGAAAAACTGTTTTTT.

The J gene is TRBJ2-7, the V gene TRBV12-5; 10 bases match TRBD2. The CDR3 has 14 amino acids. J gave up 4 bases and V 2 bases, and 2 bases lay outside the gene matches. Per germline, CDR1 LGHNT and CDR2 FRNRAP. CDR3 in DNA: TGTGCTAGTGGTTTGACTAGCGGGATTTACGAGCAGTACTTC. It encodes CASGLTSGIYEQYF.

This clone showed up just a few times. The rearrangement links TRBV29-1 to TRBJ1-1; 7 bases are a match to TRBD1. The length of the CDR3 is 12 residues. The V gene's germline CDR1 is SQVTM and CDR2 ANQGSEA. V lost 7 bases to trimming and J lost 5 bases; unmatched junction nucleotides: 7. The CDR3 here is CSASRTGTEAFF. DNA of the CDR3: TGCAGCGCCAGCAGGACAGGTACTGAAGCTTTCTTT.

V gene TRBV7-9 combines with J gene TRBJ1-6, with 8 bases that match TRBD1. The CDR3 is 16 residues long. Losses at the gene ends were 7 bases for V and 5 bases for J; bases not matched to a gene: 10. Germline V gene lookup returns CDR1 SEHNR and CDR2 FQNEAQ (reference sequence). In DNA, the CDR3 is TGTGCCAGCACCCCCTCCGGACAGGGAGATAATTCACCCCTCCACTTT. Protein sequence: CASTPSGQGDNSPLHF.